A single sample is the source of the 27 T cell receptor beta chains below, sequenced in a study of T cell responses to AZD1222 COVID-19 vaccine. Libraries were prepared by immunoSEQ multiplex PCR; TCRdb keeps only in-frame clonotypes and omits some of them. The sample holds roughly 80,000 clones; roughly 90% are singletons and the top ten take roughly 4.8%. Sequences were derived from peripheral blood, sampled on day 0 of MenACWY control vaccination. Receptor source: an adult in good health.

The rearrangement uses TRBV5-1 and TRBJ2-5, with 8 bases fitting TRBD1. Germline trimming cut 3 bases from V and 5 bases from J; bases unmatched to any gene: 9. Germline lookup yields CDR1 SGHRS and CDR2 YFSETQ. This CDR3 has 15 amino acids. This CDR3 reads CASSWGQVGLETQYF. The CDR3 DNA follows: TGCGCCAGCAGCTGGGGACAGGTGGGATTGGAGACCCAGTACTTC.

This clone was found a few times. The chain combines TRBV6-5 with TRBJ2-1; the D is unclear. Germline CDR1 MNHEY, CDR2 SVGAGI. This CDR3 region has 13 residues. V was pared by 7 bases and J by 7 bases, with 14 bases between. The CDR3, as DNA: TGTGCCAGCACTCAGTTAGGTAGGAATGAGCAGTTCTTC. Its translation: CASTQLGRNEQFF.

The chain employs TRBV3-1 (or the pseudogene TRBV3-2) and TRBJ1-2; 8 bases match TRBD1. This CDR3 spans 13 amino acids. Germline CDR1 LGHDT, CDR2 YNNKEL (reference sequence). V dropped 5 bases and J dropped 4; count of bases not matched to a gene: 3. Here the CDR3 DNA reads TGTGCCAGCAGCGCGGGGACAGGCTATGGCTACACCTTC. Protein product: CASSAGTGYGYTF.

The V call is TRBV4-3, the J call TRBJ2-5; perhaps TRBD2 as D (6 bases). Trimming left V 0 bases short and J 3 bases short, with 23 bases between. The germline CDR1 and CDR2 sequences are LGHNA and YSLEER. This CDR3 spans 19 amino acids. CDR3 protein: CASSQDPLGGDPQEETQYF. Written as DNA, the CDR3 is TGCGCCAGCAGCCAAGACCCCCTCGGAGGGGACCCGCAGGAAGAGACCCAGTACTTC.

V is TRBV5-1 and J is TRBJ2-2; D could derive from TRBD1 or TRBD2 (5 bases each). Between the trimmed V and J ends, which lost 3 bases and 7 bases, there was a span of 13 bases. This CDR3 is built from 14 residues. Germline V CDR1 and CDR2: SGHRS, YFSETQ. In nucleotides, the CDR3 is TGCGCCAGCAGCTACCATCGGGGCAGCGGGGAGCTGTTTTTT. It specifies CASSYHRGSGELFF.

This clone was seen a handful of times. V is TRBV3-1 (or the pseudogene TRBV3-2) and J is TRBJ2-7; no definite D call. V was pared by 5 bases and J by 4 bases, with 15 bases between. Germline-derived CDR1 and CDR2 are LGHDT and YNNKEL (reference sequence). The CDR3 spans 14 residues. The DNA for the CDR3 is TGTGCCAGCAGCTGGGGAACAGAGGTTTACGAGCAGTACTTC. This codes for CASSWGTEVYEQYF.

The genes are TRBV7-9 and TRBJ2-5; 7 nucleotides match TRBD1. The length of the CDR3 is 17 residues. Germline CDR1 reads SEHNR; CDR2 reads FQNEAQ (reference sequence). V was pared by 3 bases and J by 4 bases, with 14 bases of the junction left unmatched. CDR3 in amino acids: CASSFNPGQRGLETQYF. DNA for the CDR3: TGTGCCAGCAGCTTCAATCCGGGACAGAGAGGATTAGAGACCCAGTACTTC.

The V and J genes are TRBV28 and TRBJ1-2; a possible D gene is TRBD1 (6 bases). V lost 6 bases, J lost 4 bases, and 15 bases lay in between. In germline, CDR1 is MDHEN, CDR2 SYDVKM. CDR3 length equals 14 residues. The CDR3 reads CASRPQGFGYGYTF. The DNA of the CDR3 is TGTGCCAGCAGGCCACAGGGTTTTGGCTATGGCTACACCTTC.

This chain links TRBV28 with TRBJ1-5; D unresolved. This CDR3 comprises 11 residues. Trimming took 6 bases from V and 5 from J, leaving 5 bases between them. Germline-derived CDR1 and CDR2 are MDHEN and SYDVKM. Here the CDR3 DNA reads TGTGCCAGCAGGAAGGATCAGCCCCAGCATTTT. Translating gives CASRKDQPQHF.

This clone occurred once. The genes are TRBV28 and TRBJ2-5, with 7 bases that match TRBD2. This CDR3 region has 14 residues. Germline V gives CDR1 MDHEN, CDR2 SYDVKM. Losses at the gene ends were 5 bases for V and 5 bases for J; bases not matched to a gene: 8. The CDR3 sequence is CASSQIGGRETQYF. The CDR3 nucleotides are TGTGCCAGCAGTCAAATCGGGGGGAGGGAGACCCAGTACTTC.

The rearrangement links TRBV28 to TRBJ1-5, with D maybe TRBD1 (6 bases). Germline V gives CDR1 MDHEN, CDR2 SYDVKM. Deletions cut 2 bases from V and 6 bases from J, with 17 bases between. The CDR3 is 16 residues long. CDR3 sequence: CASSLVFRGASQPQHF. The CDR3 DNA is TGTGCCAGCAGTTTAGTTTTCAGGGGTGCTTCTCAGCCCCAGCATTTT.

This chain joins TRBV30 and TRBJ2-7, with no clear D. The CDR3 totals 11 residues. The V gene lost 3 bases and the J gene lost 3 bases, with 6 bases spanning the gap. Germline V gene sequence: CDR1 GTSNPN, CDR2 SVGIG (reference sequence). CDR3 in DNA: TGTGCCTGGAGGTCCCACTACGAGCAGTACTTC. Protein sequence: CAWRSHYEQYF. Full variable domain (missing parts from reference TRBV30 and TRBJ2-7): SQTIHQWPATLVQPVGSPLSLECTVEGTSNPNLYWYRQAAGRGLQLLFYSVGIGQISSEVPQNLSASRPQDRQFILSSKKLLLSDSGFYLCAWRSHYEQYFGPGTRLTVT.

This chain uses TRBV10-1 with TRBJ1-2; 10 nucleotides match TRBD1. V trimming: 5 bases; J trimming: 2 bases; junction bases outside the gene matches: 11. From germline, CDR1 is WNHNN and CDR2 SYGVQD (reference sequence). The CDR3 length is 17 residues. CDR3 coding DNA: TGCGCCAGCAGTCCGCCGAAGCCGGGACAGGGGAACTATGGCTACACCTTC. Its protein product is CASSPPKPGQGNYGYTF.

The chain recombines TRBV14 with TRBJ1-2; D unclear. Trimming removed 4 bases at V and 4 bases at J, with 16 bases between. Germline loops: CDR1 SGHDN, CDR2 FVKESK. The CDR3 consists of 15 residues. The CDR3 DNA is TGTGCCAGCAGCCCTTTGGCGGGAGGGCCCTATGGCTACACCTTC. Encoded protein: CASSPLAGGPYGYTF.

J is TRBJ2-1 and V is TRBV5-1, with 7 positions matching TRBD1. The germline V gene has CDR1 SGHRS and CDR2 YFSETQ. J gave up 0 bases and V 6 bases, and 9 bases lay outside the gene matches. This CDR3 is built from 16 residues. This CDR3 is CASTSARDSSYNEQFF. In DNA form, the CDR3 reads TGCGCCAGCACCTCCGCCCGGGACAGCTCCTACAATGAGCAGTTCTTC.

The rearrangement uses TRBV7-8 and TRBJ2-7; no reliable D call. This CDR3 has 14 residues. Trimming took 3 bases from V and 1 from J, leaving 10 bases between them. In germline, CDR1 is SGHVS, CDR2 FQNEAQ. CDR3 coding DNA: TGTGCCAGCAGCTTTCGGACGGATTCCTACGAGCAGTACTTC. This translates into CASSFRTDSYEQYF.

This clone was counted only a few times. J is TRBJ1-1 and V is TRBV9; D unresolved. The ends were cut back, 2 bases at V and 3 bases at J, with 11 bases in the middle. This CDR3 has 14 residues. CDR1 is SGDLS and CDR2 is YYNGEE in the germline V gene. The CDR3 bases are TGTGCCAGCAGCGTCAACTCGCGGGACACTGAAGCTTTCTTT. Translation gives CASSVNSRDTEAFF.

The CDR3, as DNA: TGCAGTGCTAGTGGGGGCGCGGCTAATGAAAAACTGTTTTTT. Amino acids: CSASGGAANEKLFF. The chain carries TRBV20-1 and TRBJ1-4; TRBD1 is a possible D gene (6 bases). V was trimmed by 3 bases and J by 3 bases, leaving 11 bases between them. CDR1 is DFQATT and CDR2 is SNEGSKA in the germline V gene (reference sequence). This CDR3 has 14 amino acids.

The CDR3 DNA follows: TGCGCCAGCAGCCAAGATGGGATGGCGGGAGCGGTGGGCGGGGAGCTGTTTTTT. Its translation is CASSQDGMAGAVGGELFF. The chain employs TRBV4-3 and TRBJ2-2; 7 bases are a match to TRBD2. Germline CDR1 is LGHNA and CDR2 is YSLEER. CDR3 length: 18 amino acids. J lost 7 bases, V lost 0 bases, and 14 bases had no gene match.

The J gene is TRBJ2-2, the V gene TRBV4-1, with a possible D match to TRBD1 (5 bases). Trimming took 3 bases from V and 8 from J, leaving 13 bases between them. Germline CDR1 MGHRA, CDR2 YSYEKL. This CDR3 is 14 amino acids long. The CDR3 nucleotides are TGCGCCAGCAGCCAGACGGTGACAGAAGGGGAGCTGTTTTTT. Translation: CASSQTVTEGELFF.

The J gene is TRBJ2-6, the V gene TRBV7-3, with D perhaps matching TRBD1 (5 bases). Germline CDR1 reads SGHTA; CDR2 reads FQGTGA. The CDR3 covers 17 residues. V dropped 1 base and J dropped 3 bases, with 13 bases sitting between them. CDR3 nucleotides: TGTGCCAGCAGCTTAATCGCAGGGATGCTTGGGGCCAACGTCCTGACTTTC. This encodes CASSLIAGMLGANVLTF.

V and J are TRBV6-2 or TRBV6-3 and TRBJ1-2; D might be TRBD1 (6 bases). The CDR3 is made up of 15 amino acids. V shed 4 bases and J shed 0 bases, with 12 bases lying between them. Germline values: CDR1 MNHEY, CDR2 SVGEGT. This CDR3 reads CASSFSDSSNYGYTF. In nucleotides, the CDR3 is TGTGCCAGCAGTTTCTCGGACAGTTCTAACTATGGCTACACCTTC.

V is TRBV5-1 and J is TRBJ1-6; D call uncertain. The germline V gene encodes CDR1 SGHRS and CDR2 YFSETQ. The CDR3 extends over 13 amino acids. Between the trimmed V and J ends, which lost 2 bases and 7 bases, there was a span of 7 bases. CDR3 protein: CASSFVTNSPLHF. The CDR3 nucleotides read TGCGCCAGCAGCTTTGTCACGAATTCACCCCTCCACTTT.

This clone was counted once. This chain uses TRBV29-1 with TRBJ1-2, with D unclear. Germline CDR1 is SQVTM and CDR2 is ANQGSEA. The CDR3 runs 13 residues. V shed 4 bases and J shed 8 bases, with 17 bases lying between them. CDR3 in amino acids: CSVGESGGGGYTF. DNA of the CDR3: TGCAGCGTTGGAGAATCGGGTGGCGGGGGCTACACCTTC.

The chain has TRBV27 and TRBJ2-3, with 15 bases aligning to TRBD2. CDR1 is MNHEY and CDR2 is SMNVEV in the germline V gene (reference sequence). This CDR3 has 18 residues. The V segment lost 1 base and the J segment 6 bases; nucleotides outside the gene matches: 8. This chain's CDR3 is CASSLWGLAGGKGDTQYF. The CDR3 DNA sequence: TGTGCCAGCAGTTTATGGGGACTAGCGGGAGGCAAGGGGGATACGCAGTATTTT.

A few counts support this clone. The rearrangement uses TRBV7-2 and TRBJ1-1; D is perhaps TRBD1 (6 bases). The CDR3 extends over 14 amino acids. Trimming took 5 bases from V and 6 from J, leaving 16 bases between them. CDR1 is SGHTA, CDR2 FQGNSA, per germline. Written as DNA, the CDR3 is TGTGCCAGCAGCCCCCGGACAGATTCGCCTGAAGCTTTCTTT. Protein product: CASSPRTDSPEAFF.

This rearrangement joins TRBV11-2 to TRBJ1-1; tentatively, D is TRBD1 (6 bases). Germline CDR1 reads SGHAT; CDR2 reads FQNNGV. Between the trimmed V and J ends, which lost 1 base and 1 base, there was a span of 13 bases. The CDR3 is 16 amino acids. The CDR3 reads CASSLGRGQKNTEAFF. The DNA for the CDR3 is TGTGCCAGCAGCTTAGGCCGGGGGCAGAAGAACACTGAAGCTTTCTTT.